The next 13 T cell receptor beta chains were all read from a single sample in a study of pediatric ulcerative colitis. TCRdb's table, derived via immunoSEQ multiplex PCR, lists solely in-frame clones and lacks some. Among around 65,000 clones listed, 77% were seen once. The sequencing sample was made of blood. These TCRs come from a boy aged 5-17 years with moderate ulcerative colitis.

The V gene is TRBV7-2, the J gene TRBJ2-5; 7 bases match TRBD2. Germline V gene data show CDR1 as SGHTA and CDR2 as FQGNSA. This CDR3 is 17 amino acids long. Trimming took 0 bases from V and 1 from J; bases not matched to a gene: 8. The CDR3 DNA sequence: TGTGCCAGCAGCTTAGCCTTCTGGGGGGAGGGCCAAGAGACCCAGTACTTC. This encodes CASSLAFWGEGQETQYF.

The genes are TRBV2 and TRBJ1-2; 7 bases are shared with TRBD1. This CDR3 comprises 15 residues. The germline V gene has CDR1 SNHLY and CDR2 FYNNEI. V shed 8 bases, J shed 2 bases, and the junction held 11 bases outside the gene matches. CDR3 nucleotide sequence: TGTGCCAGCGGATGGGACAGTACAGAAAACTATGGCTACACCTTC. Translating gives CASGWDSTENYGYTF.

The rearrangement uses TRBV5-4 and TRBJ1-1; D gene unclear. Germline CDR1 is SGHNT and CDR2 is YYREEE (reference sequence). The V end lost 4 bases, the J end lost 2 bases, and 15 bases lay between the germline ends. The CDR3 is 15 amino acids. Here the CDR3 DNA reads TGTGCCAGCAGCCCCGGGGTTGGATTCAACACTGAAGCTTTCTTT. Protein: CASSPGVGFNTEAFF.

A single count supports this clone. J is TRBJ2-5 and V is TRBV13; 14 nucleotides line up with TRBD2. Germline V CDR1 and CDR2: PRHDT, FYEKMQ (reference sequence). This CDR3 spans 16 amino acids. V lost 4 bases, J lost 7 bases, and 8 bases stayed unmatched. CDR3 sequence reads: CASSSGTSGGSGTQYF. The CDR3 nucleotides read TGTGCCAGCAGCTCCGGGACTAGCGGGGGATCGGGGACCCAGTACTTC.

J is TRBJ1-5 and V is TRBV28; D gene unclear. Between the trimmed V and J ends, which lost 3 bases and 5 bases, there was a span of 17 bases. Per the germline V gene, CDR1 is MDHEN and CDR2 is SYDVKM. This CDR3 spans 16 amino acids. The CDR3 bases are TGTGCCAGCAGTTTGATGAGTACGGGGTGGGATCAGCCCCAGCATTTT. This encodes CASSLMSTGWDQPQHF.

The DNA of the CDR3 is TGTGCCAGCAGTTTTCGAAGGACCTACGAGCAGTACTTC. Protein: CASSFRRTYEQYF. The chain is built from TRBV27 and TRBJ2-7; no firm D call. Germline V CDR1 and CDR2: MNHEY, SMNVEV (reference sequence). V gave up 3 bases and J gave up 2 bases, with 8 bases separating them. This CDR3 has 13 residues.

The chain joins TRBV11-2 to TRBJ2-2, with D possibly TRBD2 on 6 matching bases. The CDR3 consists of 16 residues. Germline V CDR1 and CDR2: SGHAT, FQNNGV. Trimming took off 2 bases at V and 4 bases at J, with 14 bases between the two ends. CDR3 sequence: CASSLFRLAITGELFF. CDR3 nucleotides: TGTGCCAGCAGCTTATTTCGTCTAGCGATCACCGGGGAGCTGTTTTTT. Full variable domain (missing parts from reference TRBV11-2 and TRBJ2-2): EAGVAQSPRYKIIEKRQSVAFWCNPISGHATLYWYQQILGQGPKLLIQFQNNGVVDDSQLPKDRFSAERLKGVDSTLKIQPAKLEDSAVYLCASSLFRLAITGELFFGEGSRLTVL.

In its sample, this clone was seen a few times. The V and J genes are TRBV9 and TRBJ1-6, with a tentative D call TRBD1 (6 bases). Trimming removed 2 bases from V and 7 bases from J, with 10 bases in between. CDR3 length equals 14 residues. Germline CDR1 is SGDLS and CDR2 is YYNGEE. CDR3 amino acids: CASSVAQGNSPLHF. CDR3 in DNA: TGTGCCAGCAGCGTCGCCCAGGGGAATTCACCCCTCCACTTT.

V gene TRBV5-1 combines with J gene TRBJ2-1, with a weak D call TRBD2 (7 bases). Germline assignment: CDR1 SGHRS and CDR2 YFSETQ. V gave up 0 bases and J gave up 7 bases, with 17 bases separating them. The CDR3 has 16 residues. The CDR3 sequence is CASSLAAGAQGNEQFF. As DNA, the CDR3 is TGCGCCAGCAGCTTGGCCGCGGGAGCCCAGGGGAATGAGCAGTTCTTC. Full variable domain (remainder filled in from reference TRBV5-1 and TRBJ2-1): KAGVTQTPRYLIKTRGQQVTLSCSPISGHRSVSWYQQTPGQGLQFLFEYFSETQRNKGNFPGRFSGRQFSNSRSEMNVSTLELGDSALYLCASSLAAGAQGNEQFFGPGTRLTVL.

The V call is TRBV6-5, the J call TRBJ1-3; 9 bases match TRBD1. The length of the CDR3 is 15 residues. Trimming at V came to 6 bases and at J to 0 bases, leaving 3 bases not matched to a gene. Germline CDR1 MNHEY, CDR2 SVGAGI. CDR3 sequence: CASRGDRASGNTIYF. The CDR3 DNA reads as TGTGCCAGCAGGGGGGACAGGGCCTCTGGAAACACCATATATTTT.

CDR3 protein: CASSSNPTGGLGYEQYF. The CDR3 coding sequence is TGTGCCAGCAGCTCCAACCCGACAGGGGGATTGGGGTACGAGCAGTACTTC. The gene calls are TRBV5-5 and TRBJ2-7, with TRBD1 matching over 9 bases. Germline V gene sequence: CDR1 SGHKS, CDR2 YYEKEE (reference sequence). This CDR3 spans 17 amino acids. V trimming: 3 bases; J trimming: 4 bases; junction bases outside the gene matches: 14.

The rearrangement joins TRBV9 to TRBJ2-5; the D gene is possibly TRBD2 (6 bases). Germline V CDR1 and CDR2: SGDLS, YYNGEE. V dropped 3 bases and J dropped 0 bases, with 15 bases sitting between them. This CDR3 spans 16 amino acids. In DNA form, the CDR3 reads TGTGCCAGCAGCGCCTACGGTAGCGGAAACCAAGAGACCCAGTACTTC. It codes for CASSAYGSGNQETQYF.

The chain employs TRBV5-1 and TRBJ1-2, with D possibly TRBD1 on 5 matching bases. The CDR3 sequence is 12 residues long. Germline lookup yields CDR1 SGHRS and CDR2 YFSETQ. V dropped 0 bases and J dropped 8 bases, with 8 bases sitting between them. CDR3 in amino acids: CASSLVGAGYTF. The CDR3, as DNA: TGCGCCAGCAGCTTGGTCGGGGCGGGCTACACCTTC.